This T cell receptor beta chain derives from a study of blood T cell repertoires in COVID-19. This CDR3 is 15 amino acids long. V lost 3 bases to trimming and J lost 1 base; unmatched junction nucleotides: 2. From germline, CDR1 is SGHTA and CDR2 FQGTGA. Assay: immunoSEQ multiplex PCR; the TCRdb copy retains only in-frame clones and omits some. The sample records approximately 230,000 clones, around 88% being singletons. This clone was seen more than once but under ten times. Sequencing used PBMCs or T cells enriched from blood (not recorded which). The sequence was obtained from a woman aged 50 to 60 with acute COVID-19. The J gene is TRBJ2-3, the V gene TRBV7-3; 9 bases are shared with TRBD2. The CDR3 here is CASSLGLARTDTQYF. Written as DNA, the CDR3 is TGTGCCAGCAGCTTGGGACTAGCTCGCACAGATACGCAGTATTTT.